A single sample gave rise to the 24 T cell receptor beta chains below, sequenced in a study of T cell clonality in common variable immunodeficiency. Assay: immunoSEQ multiplex PCR; the TCRdb copy retains only in-frame clones and omits some. The sample yields tens of thousands of clones, without any singletons. The sample comprised peripheral blood mononuclear cells. Every receptor here comes from a person between 18 and 75 years old in good health.

This clone showed up many times. The read finishes 3 residues shy of the CDR3 end, and the germline J gene is used to complete it. This chain connects TRBV5-4 to TRBJ1-6, with D unclear. This CDR3 has 15 amino acids. V lost 0 bases and J 9 bases, leaving 13 bases between the germline ends. Germline lookup yields CDR1 SGHNT and CDR2 YYREEE (reference sequence). The covered CDR3 bases are TGTGCCAGCAGCTTGGGGAGCGGAGACGGTTCACCC. It specifies CASSLGSGDGSP. In full, the CDR3 reads CASSLGSGDGSPLHF.

This clone was seen many times. The read gets to within 3 residues of the CDR3 end, and the germline J gene fills in the rest. The chain uses TRBV14 and TRBJ2-7, with D unclear. With 0 bases removed from V and 6 bases from J, the gap between germline ends came to 12 bases. Germline V gene lookup returns CDR1 SGHDN and CDR2 FVKESK. The CDR3 spans 14 residues. CDR3 DNA (partial): TGTGCCAGCAGCCAAGAACTTGGGCTCGCCGAG. Translating it yields CASSQELGLAE. In full, the CDR3 reads CASSQELGLAEQYF.

In its sample, this clone was seen many times. The read ends 3 residues early relative to the CDR3; the germline J gene fills the gap. The chain links TRBV2 to TRBJ1-1; D perhaps matches TRBD1 (6 bases). Germline CDR1 SNHLY, CDR2 FYNNEI. V lost 7 bases and J lost 7, with 16 bases in between. The CDR3 has 13 amino acids. CDR3: CASKIVRTDEAFF. The sequenced CDR3 bases are TGTGCCAGCAAGATCGTCCGGACAGATGAA.

This clone came up many times. The CDR3 extends 3 residues past the end of the read, so its final part is completed from the germline J gene. The chain employs TRBV13 and TRBJ2-5; 8 bases map to TRBD1. Germline lookup yields CDR1 PRHDT and CDR2 FYEKMQ (reference sequence). The CDR3 length is 15 residues. With V trimmed by 6 bases and J by 6 bases, 12 bases remained unmatched. CDR3 DNA (partial): TGTGCCAGCAGTCCGACCTCAGGGGGCAGGAAGACC. It yields the protein CASSPTSGGRKT. The CDR3 in its entirety is CASSPTSGGRKTQYF.

At least ten counts were recorded for this clone. Coverage ceases 3 residues before the CDR3 finishes, and the germline J gene fills in the end. The V and J genes are TRBV12-3 or TRBV12-4 and TRBJ1-1, with TRBD1 identical over 12 bases. CDR3 length: 16 residues. V lost 7 bases to trimming and J lost 7 bases; unmatched junction nucleotides: 13. The CDR3: CASNKVGTGGLGEAFF. The DNA read from the CDR3 is TGTGCCAGCAACAAAGTAGGGACAGGGGGCTTGGGTGAA.

This clone was detected ten times or more. The read ends 3 residues shy of where the CDR3 ends; the end is completed using the germline J gene. The rearrangement joins TRBV20-1 to TRBJ2-2; D gene uncertain. The germline gives CDR1 DFQATT, CDR2 SNEGSKA (reference sequence). The CDR3 covers 14 residues. CDR3: CSASSHSTNEKLFF. CDR3 DNA, as far as it was read: TGCAGTGCTAGTTCGCACTCAACTAATGAAAAG.

Ten or more counts support this clone. The sequenced part of the CDR3 DNA is TGTGCCAGCAGTGCCAGGGTGGCTCCAGACCTTCAGCCC. Translated, it gives CASSARVAPDLQP. The CDR3 reads in full as CASSARVAPDLQPQHF. The chain employs TRBV6-1 and TRBJ1-5; D might be TRBD1 (5 bases). From the germline J gene comes the end of the CDR3, since the read stops 3 residues before it. V was shortened by 4 bases and J by 6 bases, with 19 bases between the two germline ends. Germline CDR1 reads MNHNS; CDR2 reads SASEGT. The CDR3 is 16 residues long.

This clone was seen at least ten times. The read is 3 residues too short to cover the CDR3 end, so that end is filled in from the germline J gene. V and J are TRBV29-1 and TRBJ1-3; TRBD1 agrees at 8 bases. The ends lost 7 bases at V and 2 bases at J; junction bases unmatched: 4. CDR3 length: 13 residues. Germline V gives CDR1 SQVTM, CDR2 ANQGSEA. The CDR3 spells CSAEQGAGNTIYF. Incomplete CDR3 DNA: TGCAGCGCGGAACAGGGGGCTGGAAACACC.

This clone was recorded at least ten times. The read terminates 3 residues before the CDR3 end, so the remaining end is supplied by the germline J gene. The chain recombines TRBV19 with TRBJ2-2; a weak D match, TRBD2 (5 bases). The germline gives CDR1 LNHDA, CDR2 SQIVND (reference sequence). The CDR3 extends over 16 amino acids. V lost 4 bases to trimming and J lost 7 bases, with 19 bases between them. Incomplete CDR3 DNA: TGTGCCAGTAGTAGCCGGAGTCGGCCGGCGGGCGGGGAG. Encoded protein: CASSSRSRPAGGE. The complete CDR3 sequence is CASSSRSRPAGGELFF.

This clone was counted ten times or more. The sequence runs out 3 residues before the end of the CDR3; the remainder is reconstructed from the germline J gene. The chain employs TRBV6-1 and TRBJ1-2, with TRBD1 matching over 7 bases. The ends lost 4 bases at V and 4 bases at J; junction bases unmatched: 6. Germline V gene data show CDR1 as MNHNS and CDR2 as SASEGT. The CDR3 length is 14 residues. The sequenced part of the CDR3 DNA is TGTGCCAGCAGTGCACCCTGGGACAGCTATGGC. It yields the protein CASSAPWDSYG. The whole CDR3 region reads CASSAPWDSYGYTF.

This clone has ten or more counts. The sequenced fragment ends 3 residues before the CDR3 boundary, so the rest is inferred from the germline J gene. This rearrangement joins TRBV5-6 to TRBJ2-7; D is ambiguous. CDR1 and CDR2 (germline): SGHDT, YYEEEE. The ends were cut back, 1 base at V and 4 bases at J, with 6 bases in the middle. The CDR3 length is 12 residues. The DNA read from the CDR3 is TGTGCCAGCAGCTTGTGGCGGTACGAG. Its translation: CASSLWRYE. The CDR3 in its entirety is CASSLWRYEQYF.

This clone rates as medium-sized. The read terminates 3 residues ahead of where the CDR3 ends, so the germline J gene completes it. This chain links TRBV20-1 with TRBJ2-1; 8 bases align to TRBD2. V gave up 6 bases and J gave up 4 bases; unmatched junction bases: 11. Germline V gives CDR1 DFQATT, CDR2 SNEGSKA (reference sequence). This CDR3 contains 15 residues. CDR3 DNA (partial): TGCAGTGCCCCTGGGGGGACTAGACCATACAATGAG. Protein: CSAPGGTRPYNE. The CDR3 reads in full as CSAPGGTRPYNEQFF.

This clone came up many times. The read finishes 3 residues shy of the CDR3 end, and the germline J gene is used to complete it. The chain employs TRBV5-6 and TRBJ1-2; 12 nucleotides match TRBD1. The CDR3 loop spans 14 amino acids. Trimming removed 4 bases from V and 7 bases from J; junction bases left unmatched: 5. Germline CDR1 and CDR2: SGHDT and YYEEEE. The sequenced CDR3 bases are TGTGCCAGCAGCCCGGGACAGGGGGCGGGTGGC. It encodes CASSPGQGAGG. The whole CDR3 protein reads CASSPGQGAGGYTF. The entire variable domain, with the rest obtained from reference TRBV5-6 and TRBJ1-2, is as follows: DAGVTQSPTHLIKTRGQQVTLRCSPKSGHDTVSWYQQALGQGPQFIFQYYEEEERQRGNFPDRFSGHQFPNYSSELNVNALLLGDSALYLCASSPGQGAGGYTFGSGTRLTVV.

The sample holds many counts of this clone. The read terminates 3 residues before the CDR3 end, so the remaining end is supplied by the germline J gene. V and J are TRBV5-4 and TRBJ1-5; possibly TRBD1 for D (6 bases). This CDR3 contains 15 residues. Trimming stripped 0 bases from V and 0 bases from J, with 7 bases between. Germline assignment: CDR1 SGHNT and CDR2 YYREEE (reference sequence). The CDR3 bases that were read are TGTGCCAGCAGCTTGGCAGGGGATAGCAATCAGCCC. Translation gives CASSLAGDSNQP. The whole CDR3 is CASSLAGDSNQPQHF.

This clone has a count of ten or more. The sequenced part of the CDR3 DNA is TGTGCCAGCAGTGAAATCTGGCAGGGTGAG. Its protein is CASSEIWQGE. The complete CDR3 sequence is CASSEIWQGEQFF. V and J are TRBV2 and TRBJ2-1; weak D call: TRBD1 (5 bases). The CDR3 end is not reached by the read, which stops 3 residues before it; the germline J gene fills it in. CDR1 is SNHLY, CDR2 FYNNEI, per germline. CDR3 length: 13 amino acids. Trimming stripped 2 bases from V and 9 bases from J, with 11 bases between. The full variable domain, in which reference TRBV2 and TRBJ2-1 provide the parts outside the CDR3, is EPEVTQTPSHQVTQMGQEVILRCVPISNHLYFYWYRQILGQKVEFLVSFYNNEISEKSEIFDDQFSVERPDGSNFTLKIRSTKLEDSAMYFCASSEIWQGEQFFGPGTRLTVL.

This clone has a count of ten or more. The observed sequence ends 3 residues before the CDR3 terminus, with the missing tail filled in from the germline J gene. The gene calls are TRBV19 and TRBJ1-3; D unclear. V lost 3 bases, J lost 1 base, and 7 bases lay in between. CDR3 length: 14 amino acids. CDR1 and CDR2 (germline): LNHDA, SQIVND (reference sequence). CDR3: CASSIQRSGNTIYF. The sequenced CDR3 bases are TGTGCCAGTAGTATTCAACGGTCTGGAAACACC.

This clone was found many times. Read sequence stops 3 residues before the CDR3 end, and the germline J gene provides the missing end. The V and J genes are TRBV5-1 and TRBJ1-1; 7 bases align to TRBD1. The germline CDR1 and CDR2 sequences are SGHRS and YFSETQ. V lost 1 base to trimming and J lost 1 base; unmatched junction nucleotides: 7. This CDR3 contains 16 residues. CDR3: CASSLSTGVWNTEAFF. The part of the CDR3 DNA that was read is TGCGCCAGCAGCTTGTCAACAGGGGTGTGGAACACTGAA. Full variable domain (missing parts from reference TRBV5-1 and TRBJ1-1): KAGVTQTPRYLIKTRGQQVTLSCSPISGHRSVSWYQQTPGQGLQFLFEYFSETQRNKGNFPGRFSGRQFSNSRSEMNVSTLELGDSALYLCASSLSTGVWNTEAFFGQGTRLTVV.

In its sample, this clone was seen many times. The observed sequence ends 3 residues before the CDR3 terminus, with the missing tail filled in from the germline J gene. The rearrangement uses TRBV6-2 or TRBV6-3 and TRBJ2-3; D is possibly TRBD2 (5 bases). CDR1 and CDR2 (germline): MNHEY, SVGEGT. The CDR3 consists of 14 residues. The V end was cut by 7 bases, the J end by 3 bases, with 14 bases between. The CDR3 DNA, read in part, is TGTGCCAGCACCCGGACTTTTAGGACAGATACG. Amino acid sequence: CASTRTFRTDT. The whole CDR3 is CASTRTFRTDTQYF.

This clone was detected many times. The sequenced part of the CDR3 DNA is TGTGCCAGCAGCCCCCAGCGGGAGGGCCGGAATGAG. Translating it yields CASSPQREGRNE. The full CDR3 is CASSPQREGRNEQFF. The chain has TRBV7-9 and TRBJ2-1; 10 bases align to TRBD2. Coverage ceases 3 residues before the CDR3 finishes, and the germline J gene fills in the end. J lost 7 bases, V lost 5 bases, and 8 bases had no gene match. The CDR3 has 15 residues. Germline assignment: CDR1 SEHNR and CDR2 FQNEAQ (reference sequence).

This clone was detected a few times. The read stops 3 residues short of the end of the CDR3; the missing end is completed from the germline J gene. The J gene is TRBJ2-3, the V gene TRBV5-1; 7 nucleotides agree with TRBD2. This CDR3 spans 15 amino acids. V shed 1 base and J 1 base; nucleotides not matched to a gene: 3. Germline values: CDR1 SGHRS, CDR2 YFSETQ. The covered CDR3 bases are TGCGCCAGCAGCTTGCGGCTAGCGGGCACAGATACG. Translated, it gives CASSLRLAGTDT. The CDR3, in full, reads CASSLRLAGTDTQYF. Based on the CDR3 plus reference TRBV5-1 and TRBJ2-3, the full variable domain is KAGVTQTPRYLIKTRGQQVTLSCSPISGHRSVSWYQQTPGQGLQFLFEYFSETQRNKGNFPGRFSGRQFSNSRSEMNVSTLELGDSALYLCASSLRLAGTDTQYFGPGTRLTVL.

For this clone: The CDR3 end is not reached by the read, which stops 3 residues before it; the germline J gene fills it in. V usage is TRBV5-1 and J usage is TRBJ2-3, with a possible D match to TRBD2 (5 bases). From germline, CDR1 is SGHRS and CDR2 YFSETQ. This CDR3 is 14 amino acids long. CDR3 region: CASSFSQSGETQYF. The part of the CDR3 DNA that was read is TGCGCCAGCAGCTTCTCACAGTCCGGGGAGACG.

This clone was recorded many times. The read is 3 residues too short to cover the CDR3 end, so that end is filled in from the germline J gene. The chain combines TRBV13 with TRBJ2-7; 10 bases match TRBD1. CDR3 length: 14 amino acids. The germline CDR1 and CDR2 sequences are PRHDT and FYEKMQ (reference sequence). With 2 bases clipped from V and 4 bases from J, the junction kept 2 bases outside the gene matches. CDR3 amino acids: CASSLRQGAYEQYF. CDR3 DNA, as far as it was read: TGTGCCAGCAGCTTACGACAGGGGGCTTACGAG. The variable domain in full, completed from reference TRBV13 and TRBJ2-7, reads AAGVIQSPRHLIKEKRETATLKCYPIPRHDTVYWYQQGPGQDPQFLISFYEKMQSDKGSIPDRFSAQQFSDYHSELNMSSLELGDSALYFCASSLRQGAYEQYFGPGTRLTVT.

This clone was recorded at least ten times. The missing CDR3 end, 3 residues past where the read stops, is filled in from the germline J gene. This rearrangement joins TRBV12-3 or TRBV12-4 to TRBJ1-3, with D perhaps matching TRBD1 (5 bases). V gave up 6 bases and J gave up 2 bases, with 17 bases separating them. There are 16 residues in the CDR3. The sequenced CDR3 bases are TGTGCCAGCAGCGAACCGCATCGGGGGACTGGAAACACC. This encodes CASSEPHRGTGNT. The CDR3, in full, reads CASSEPHRGTGNTIYF.

This clone was detected ten times or more. The CDR3 loop is CAWSRGKGISPLHF. The part of the CDR3 DNA that was read is TGTGCCTGGAGTCGGGGGAAGGGGATCTCACCC. The J gene is TRBJ1-6, the V gene TRBV30; the D gene is possibly TRBD1 (5 bases). The read ends 3 residues early relative to the CDR3; the germline J gene fills the gap. Germline CDR1 reads GTSNPN; CDR2 reads SVGIG (reference sequence). Trimming shortened V by 2 bases and J by 10 bases, and 15 bases separated the two germline ends. The CDR3 runs 14 residues.